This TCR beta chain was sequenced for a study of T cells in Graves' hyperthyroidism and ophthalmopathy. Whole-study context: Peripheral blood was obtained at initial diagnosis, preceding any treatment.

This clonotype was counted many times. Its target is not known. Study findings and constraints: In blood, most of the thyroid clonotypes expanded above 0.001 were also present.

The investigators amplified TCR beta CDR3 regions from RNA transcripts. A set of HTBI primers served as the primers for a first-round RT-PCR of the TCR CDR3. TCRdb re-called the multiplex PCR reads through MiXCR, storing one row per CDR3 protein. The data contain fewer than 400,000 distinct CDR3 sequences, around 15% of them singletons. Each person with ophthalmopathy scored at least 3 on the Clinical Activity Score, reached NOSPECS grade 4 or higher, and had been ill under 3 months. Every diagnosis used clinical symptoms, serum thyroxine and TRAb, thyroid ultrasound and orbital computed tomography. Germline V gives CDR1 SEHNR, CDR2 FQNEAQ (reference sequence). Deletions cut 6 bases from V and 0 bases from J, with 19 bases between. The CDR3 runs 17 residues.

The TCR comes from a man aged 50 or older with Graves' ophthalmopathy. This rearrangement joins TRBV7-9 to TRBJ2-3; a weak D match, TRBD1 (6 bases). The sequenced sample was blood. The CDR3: CASRAGVQGASTDTQYF. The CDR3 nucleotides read TGTGCCAGCAGAGCCGGGGTACAGGGCGCTAGCACAGATACGCAGTATTTT.